Ten or more counts support the clone carrying this T cell receptor (beta chain). What it binds is unknown. These data belong to a study of CD8 T cells in ankylosing spondylitis. In TCRdb, the 5' RACE reads were re-called with MiXCR into one record per CDR3 protein. The sample consists of about 130,000 distinct CDR3 sequences, roughly 7.3% of them appearing once. The CDR3 length is 14 residues. The V and J ends lost 2 bases and 5 bases respectively, with 9 bases between them. Germline assignment: CDR1 SNHLY and CDR2 FYNNEI. Study observations and caveats: Seemingly distinctive of ankylosing spondylitis blood was a TCR beta motif formed by eight highly homologous variants.

This TCR derives from a male donor with ankylosing spondylitis or in good health (not recorded which). The source material was blood, either unsorted or a sorted T cell fraction (not recorded which). This chain uses TRBV2 with TRBJ2-2; a possible D gene is TRBD2 (6 bases). CDR3 nucleotide sequence: TGTGCCAGCAGTGAACTAGCGAGGACCGGGGAGCTGTTTTTT. Translation: CASSELARTGELFF.